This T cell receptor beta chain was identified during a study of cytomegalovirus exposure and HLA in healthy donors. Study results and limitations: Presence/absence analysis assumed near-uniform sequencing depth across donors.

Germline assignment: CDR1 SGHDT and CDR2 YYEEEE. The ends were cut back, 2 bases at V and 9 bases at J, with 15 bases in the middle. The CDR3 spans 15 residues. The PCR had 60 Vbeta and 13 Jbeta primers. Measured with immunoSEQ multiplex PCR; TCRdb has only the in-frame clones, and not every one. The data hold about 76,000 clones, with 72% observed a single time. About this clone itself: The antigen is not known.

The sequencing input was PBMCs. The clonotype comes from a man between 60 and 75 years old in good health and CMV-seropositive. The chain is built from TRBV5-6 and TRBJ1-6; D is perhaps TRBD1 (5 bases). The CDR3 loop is CASSLMPGSPSPLHF. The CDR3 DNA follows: TGTGCCAGCAGCTTAATGCCAGGGTCGCCTTCACCCCTCCACTTT.